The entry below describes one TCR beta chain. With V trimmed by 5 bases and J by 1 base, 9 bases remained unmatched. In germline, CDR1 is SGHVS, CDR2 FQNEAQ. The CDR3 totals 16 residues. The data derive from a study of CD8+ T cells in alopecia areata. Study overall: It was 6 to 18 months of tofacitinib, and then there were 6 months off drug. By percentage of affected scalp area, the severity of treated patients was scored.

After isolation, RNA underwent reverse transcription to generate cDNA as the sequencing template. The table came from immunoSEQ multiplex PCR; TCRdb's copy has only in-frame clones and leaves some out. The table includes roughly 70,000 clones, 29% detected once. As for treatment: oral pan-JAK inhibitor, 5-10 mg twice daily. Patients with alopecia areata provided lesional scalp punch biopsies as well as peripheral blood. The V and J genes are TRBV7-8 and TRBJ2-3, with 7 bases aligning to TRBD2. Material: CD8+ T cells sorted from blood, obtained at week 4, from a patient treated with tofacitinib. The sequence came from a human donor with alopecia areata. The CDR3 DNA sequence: TGTGCCAGCAGCCACGCCGCTAGCGGTCGCACAGATACGCAGTATTTT. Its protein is CASSHAASGRTDTQYF.